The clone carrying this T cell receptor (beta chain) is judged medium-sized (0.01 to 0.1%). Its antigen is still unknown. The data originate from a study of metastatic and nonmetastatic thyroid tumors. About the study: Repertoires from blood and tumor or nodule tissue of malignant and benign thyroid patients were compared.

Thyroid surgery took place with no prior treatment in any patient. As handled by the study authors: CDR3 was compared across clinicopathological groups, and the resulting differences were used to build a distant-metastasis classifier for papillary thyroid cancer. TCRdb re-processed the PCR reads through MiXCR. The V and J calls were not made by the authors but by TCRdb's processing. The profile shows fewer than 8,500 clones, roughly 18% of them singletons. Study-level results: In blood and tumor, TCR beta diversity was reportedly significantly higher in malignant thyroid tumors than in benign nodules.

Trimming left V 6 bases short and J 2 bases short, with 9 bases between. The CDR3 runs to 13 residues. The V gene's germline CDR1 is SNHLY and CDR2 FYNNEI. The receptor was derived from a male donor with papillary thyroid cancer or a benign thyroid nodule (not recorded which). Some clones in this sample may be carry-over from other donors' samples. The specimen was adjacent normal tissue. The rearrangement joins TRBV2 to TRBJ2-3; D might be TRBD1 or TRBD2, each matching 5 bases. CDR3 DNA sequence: TGTGCCAGCAGACGGGACCCCACAGATACGCAGTATTTT. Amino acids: CASRRDPTDTQYF.